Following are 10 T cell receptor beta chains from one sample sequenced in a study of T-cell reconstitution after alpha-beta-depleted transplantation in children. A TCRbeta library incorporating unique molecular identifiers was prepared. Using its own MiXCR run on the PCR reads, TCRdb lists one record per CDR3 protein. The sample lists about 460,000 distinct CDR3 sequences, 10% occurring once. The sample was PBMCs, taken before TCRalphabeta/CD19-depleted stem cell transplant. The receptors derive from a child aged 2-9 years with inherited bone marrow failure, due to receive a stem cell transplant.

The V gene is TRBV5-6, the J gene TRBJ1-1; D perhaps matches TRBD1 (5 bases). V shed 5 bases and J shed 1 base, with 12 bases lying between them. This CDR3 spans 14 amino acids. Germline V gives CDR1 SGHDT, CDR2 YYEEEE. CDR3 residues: CASRTPRENTEAFF. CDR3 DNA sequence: TGTGCCAGCAGGACACCCAGGGAGAACACTGAAGCTTTCTTT.

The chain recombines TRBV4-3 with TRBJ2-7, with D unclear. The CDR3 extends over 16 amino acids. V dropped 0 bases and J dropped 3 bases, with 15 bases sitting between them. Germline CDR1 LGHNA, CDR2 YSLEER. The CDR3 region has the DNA TGCGCCAGCAGCCAAGATAGTGGAGACGGTTACTACGAGCAGTACTTC. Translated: CASSQDSGDGYYEQYF.

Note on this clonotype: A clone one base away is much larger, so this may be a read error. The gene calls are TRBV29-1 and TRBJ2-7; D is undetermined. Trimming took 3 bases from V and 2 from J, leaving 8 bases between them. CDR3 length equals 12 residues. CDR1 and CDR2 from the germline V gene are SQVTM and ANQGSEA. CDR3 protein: CSVERPAYEQYF. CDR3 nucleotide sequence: TGCAGCGTTGAGCGGCCTGCCTACGAGCAGTACTTC.

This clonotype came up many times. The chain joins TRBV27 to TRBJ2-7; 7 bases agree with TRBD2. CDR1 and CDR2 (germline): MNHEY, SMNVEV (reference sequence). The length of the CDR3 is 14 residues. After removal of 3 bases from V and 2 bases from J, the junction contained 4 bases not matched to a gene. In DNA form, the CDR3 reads TGTGCCAGCAGTTTTGCGGCGGGAGCCTACGAGCAGTACTTC. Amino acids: CASSFAAGAYEQYF.

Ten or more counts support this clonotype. The CDR3 is CASSQETRGSGRDTQYF. CDR3 nucleotides: TGCGCCAGCAGCCAAGAGACCAGGGGAAGCGGCCGAGATACGCAGTATTTT. The V gene is TRBV4-3, the J gene TRBJ2-3; a weak D match, TRBD1 (6 bases). Germline V gene sequence: CDR1 LGHNA, CDR2 YSLEER. The CDR3 consists of 17 residues. V was clipped by 0 bases and J by 5 bases, with 18 bases between them.

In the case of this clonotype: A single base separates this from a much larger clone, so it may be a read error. CDR3 in DNA: TGCAGTGCTAGCGCCATTTCGGGGGAGCGGCGGGAGACCCAGCACTTC. It specifies CSASAISGERRETQHF. V usage is TRBV20-1 and J usage is TRBJ2-5, with TRBD2 matching 7 bases. The length of the CDR3 is 16 residues. Germline V gives CDR1 DFQATT, CDR2 SNEGSKA (reference sequence).

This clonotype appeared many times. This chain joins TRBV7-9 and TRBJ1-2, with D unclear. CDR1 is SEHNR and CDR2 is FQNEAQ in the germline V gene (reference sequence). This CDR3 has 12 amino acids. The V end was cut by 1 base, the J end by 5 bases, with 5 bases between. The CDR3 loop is CASSLVGYGYTF. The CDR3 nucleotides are TGTGCCAGCAGCTTAGTCGGGTATGGCTACACCTTC. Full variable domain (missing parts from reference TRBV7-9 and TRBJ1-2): DTGVSQNPRHKITKRGQNVTFRCDPISEHNRLYWYRQTLGQGPEFLTYFQNEAQLEKSRLLSDRFSAERPKGSFSTLEIQRTEQGDSAMYLCASSLVGYGYTFGSGTRLTVV.

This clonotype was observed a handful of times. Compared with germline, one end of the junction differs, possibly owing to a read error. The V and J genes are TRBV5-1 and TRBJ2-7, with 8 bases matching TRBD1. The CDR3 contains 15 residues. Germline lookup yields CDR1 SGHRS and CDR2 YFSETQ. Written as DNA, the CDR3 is TGCGCCAGCAGCTTGGGACCAAGACAGGGGATCGAGCAGAACTTC. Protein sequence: CASSLGPRQGIEQNF. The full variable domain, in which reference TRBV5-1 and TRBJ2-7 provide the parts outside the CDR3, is KAGVTQTPRYLIKTRGQQVTLSCSPISGHRSVSWYQQTPGQGLQFLFEYFSETQRNKGNFPGRFSGRQFSNSRSEMNVSTLELGDSALYLCASSLGPRQGIEQNFGPGTRLTVT.

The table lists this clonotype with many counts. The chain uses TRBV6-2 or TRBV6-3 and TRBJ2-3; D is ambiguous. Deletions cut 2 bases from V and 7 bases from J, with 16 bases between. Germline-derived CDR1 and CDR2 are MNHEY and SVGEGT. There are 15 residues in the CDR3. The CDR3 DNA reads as TGTGCCAGCAGTTACCTGAAGTTCGGGTGGAATACGCAGTATTTT. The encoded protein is CASSYLKFGWNTQYF.

CDR3 region: CASSIGGISSYNEQFF. The CDR3 bases are TGTGCCAGTAGTATAGGTGGGATTAGCTCCTACAATGAGCAGTTCTTC. This chain connects TRBV19 to TRBJ2-1; D ambiguous. The ends were cut back, 1 base at V and 0 bases at J, with 10 bases in the middle. Germline assignment: CDR1 LNHDA and CDR2 SQIVND (reference sequence). This CDR3 spans 16 amino acids.